The 27 T cell receptor beta chains below all came from one sample that was sequenced in a study of Graves' ophthalmopathy and Graves' hyperthyroidism (dated by TCRdb to about 2018). Sequencing relied on an Illumina HiSeq 2000. For repertoire sequencing, the TCR beta CDR3 regions were amplified from RNA transcripts. The first round was an RT-PCR using HTBI primers with the Qiagen OneStep RT-PCR kit, and this first round was followed by a second-round multiplex PCR, then size selection and purification. TCRdb took the public reads, trimmed them with fastp at Q25, ran MiXCR for clone calling and kept in-frame beta chains. Each CDR3 protein gets just one entry, which takes the most common genes and DNA from the rows behind it. The sample has hundreds of thousands of distinct CDR3 sequences on record, around a fifth of them singletons. The top ten hold approximately 7% of the sample. Sample: peripheral blood. Receptors originate from a woman younger than 30 with stable Graves' hyperthyroidism. Some clones in this sample may be carry-over from other donors' samples. Donor details come from another sample of the same person, matched by shared clones.

This clonotype was observed a handful of times. The rearrangement links TRBV12-3 or TRBV12-4 to TRBJ2-2, with D perhaps TRBD1 or TRBD2 (6 bases each). V was trimmed by 3 bases and J by 7 bases, leaving 15 bases between them. The CDR3 consists of 15 residues. This CDR3 reads CASSFGGGWVGELFF. The CDR3 bases are TGTGCCAGCAGTTTCGGGGGCGGATGGGTCGGGGAGCTGTTTTTT.

V is TRBV28 and J is TRBJ1-2, with TRBD1 as a possible D gene (5 bases). The CDR3 has 14 residues. The V gene lost 5 bases and the J gene lost 3 bases, with 13 bases spanning the gap. Germline V CDR1 and CDR2: MDHEN, SYDVKM. The CDR3 here is CASSPLGTDYGYTF. CDR3 in DNA: TGTGCCAGCAGTCCACTCGGGACGGACTATGGCTACACCTTC.

This clonotype was observed at least ten times. J is TRBJ1-2 and V is TRBV6-2 or TRBV6-3; D is perhaps TRBD1 (5 bases). The CDR3 is 13 amino acids. The V gene lost 7 bases and the J gene lost 4 bases, with 13 bases spanning the gap. The germline V gene encodes CDR1 MNHEY and CDR2 SVGEGT. DNA for the CDR3: TGTGCCAGCAATGGGCTCGGGGGCTATGGCTACACCTTC. It is translated as CASNGLGGYGYTF.

In regard to this clonotype: A much larger clone differs by one base, so this may be a read error. This rearrangement joins TRBV4-2 to TRBJ1-1; D might be TRBD1 (6 bases). CDR1 and CDR2 (germline): LGHNA, YNFKEQ. The V and J ends lost 4 bases and 5 bases respectively, with 17 bases between them. The CDR3 contains 15 residues. The CDR3 loop reads CASSPEEGERTEAFF. The DNA of the CDR3 is TGTGCCAGCAGCCCTGAGGAGGGGGAGAGGACTGAAGCTTTCTTT.

This clonotype was seen a single time. This chain links TRBV6-5 with TRBJ1-2; 9 nucleotides agree with TRBD1. The V segment lost 2 bases and the J segment 8 bases; nucleotides outside the gene matches: 6. Germline CDR1 MNHEY, CDR2 SVGAGI. The CDR3 runs to 14 residues. The CDR3 DNA reads as TGTGCCAGCAGTTACCGGGGACAGGGTGGAGGCTACACCTTC. It is translated as CASSYRGQGGGYTF.

The sample holds many counts of this clonotype. The chain uses TRBV28 and TRBJ2-5; a weak D match, TRBD2 (6 bases). Trimming shortened V by 5 bases and J by 1 base, and 11 bases separated the two germline ends. In germline, CDR1 is MDHEN, CDR2 SYDVKM. The CDR3 has 14 amino acids. CDR3 DNA sequence: TGTGCCAGCAGTACCGCCGGGGGCCAAGAGACCCAGTACTTC. The encoded protein is CASSTAGGQETQYF.

This clonotype came up many times. The V and J genes are TRBV12-3 or TRBV12-4 and TRBJ1-3; D is ambiguous. The CDR3 is 12 residues long. V was clipped by 7 bases and J by 6 bases, with 10 bases between them. This CDR3 is CASNALENTIYF. The CDR3 DNA follows: TGTGCCAGCAACGCGTTGGAAAACACCATATATTTT.

In this sample, this clonotype turned up many times. This sequence joins TRBV10-3 and TRBJ2-5; TRBD2 matches at 14 bases. Trimming removed 6 bases from V and 4 bases from J; junction bases left unmatched: 7. CDR1 is ENHRY and CDR2 is SYGVKD in the germline V gene. This CDR3 has 16 amino acids. The CDR3 region has the DNA TGTGCCATCAGATCATGGACTAGCGGGGGGAGAGAGACCCAGTACTTC. It yields the protein CAIRSWTSGGRETQYF.

This clonotype was picked up many times. The chain joins TRBV12-3 or TRBV12-4 to TRBJ2-7, with TRBD2 identical over 7 bases. The CDR3 spans 15 residues. After removal of 5 bases from V and 4 bases from J, the junction contained 11 bases not matched to a gene. CDR3 sequence: CASSTGLQKRYEQYF. DNA for the CDR3: TGTGCCAGCAGTACGGGACTACAGAAACGTTACGAGCAGTACTTC.

In this sample, this clonotype turned up many times. This chain joins TRBV28 and TRBJ1-6, with TRBD1 as a possible D gene (5 bases). The germline gives CDR1 MDHEN, CDR2 SYDVKM. V lost 1 base, J lost 2 bases, and 12 bases lay in between. This CDR3 has 17 residues. This chain's CDR3 is CASSLSERGTYNSPLHF. The CDR3 region has the DNA TGTGCCAGCAGTTTATCCGAGAGGGGCACCTATAATTCACCCCTCCACTTT.

This clonotype occurred many times. J is TRBJ2-2 and V is TRBV4-2, with TRBD1 identical over 11 bases. The CDR3 covers 16 residues. CDR1 is LGHNA, CDR2 YNFKEQ, per germline. Trimming removed 3 bases from V and 0 bases from J; junction bases left unmatched: 0. For the CDR3, the DNA is TGTGCCAGCAGCCAGGGACAGGGGGCGAACACCGGGGAGCTGTTTTTT. Its translation: CASSQGQGANTGELFF.

This clonotype was observed many times. The CDR3 is CASSLAGTGPYEQYF. The CDR3 nucleotides are TGCGCCAGCAGCTTGGCCGGGACAGGACCCTACGAGCAGTACTTC. The chain carries TRBV5-1 and TRBJ2-7; TRBD1 matches at 8 bases. V lost 0 bases and J lost 2; bases outside the gene matches: 4. Germline V gene lookup returns CDR1 SGHRS and CDR2 YFSETQ. This CDR3 has 15 amino acids. The full variable domain, completed using reference TRBV5-1 and TRBJ2-7, is KAGVTQTPRYLIKTRGQQVTLSCSPISGHRSVSWYQQTPGQGLQFLFEYFSETQRNKGNFPGRFSGRQFSNSRSEMNVSTLELGDSALYLCASSLAGTGPYEQYFGPGTRLTVT.

CDR3: CASSSLRGRGNTIYF. DNA of the CDR3: TGTGCCAGCAGCTCCCTCCGGGGGCGCGGAAACACCATATATTTT. The chain couples TRBV5-8 to TRBJ1-3; weak D call: TRBD1 (6 bases). CDR1 and CDR2 (germline): SGHTS, YDEGEE. CDR3 size: 15 residues. V was shortened by 3 bases and J by 4 bases, with 14 bases between the two germline ends.

This clonotype was counted a few times. The V call is TRBV5-1, the J call TRBJ2-2; 13 bases agree with TRBD2. The CDR3 runs to 18 residues. J gave up 2 bases and V 1 base, and 5 bases lay outside the gene matches. Germline V CDR1 and CDR2: SGHRS, YFSETQ. CDR3 nucleotides: TGCGCCAGCAGCTTGATGGGACTAGCGGGACCAAACACCGGGGAGCTGTTTTTT. It translates to CASSLMGLAGPNTGELFF.

A word on this clonotype: A read error may explain this, as a much larger clone is one base away. The chain couples TRBV6-1 to TRBJ1-5; D is uncertain. This CDR3 has 15 amino acids. Per germline, CDR1 MNHNS and CDR2 SASEGT. The CDR3, as DNA: TGTGCCAGCAGTGATTCGGGGTATAGCATTCAGCCCCAGCATTTT. Residues: CASSDSGYSIQPQHF.

Note on this clonotype: One end of the junction fails to match germline, which may point to a read error. The genes are TRBV12-3 or TRBV12-4 and TRBJ1-5; D call uncertain. The CDR3 runs 14 residues. DNA for the CDR3: TGTGCCAGCAGCTCCCGGGTGGGATATCAGCCCCATCGTTTT. Amino acid sequence: CASSSRVGYQPHRF.

This clonotype was detected a few times. The V gene is TRBV30, the J gene TRBJ2-2, with D possibly being TRBD1 (5 bases). Germline V gene data show CDR1 as GTSNPN and CDR2 as SVGIG (reference sequence). The CDR3 runs to 15 residues. CDR3 loop: CAAILRGRSTGELFF. The CDR3 bases are TGTGCTGCCATCCTTAGGGGTAGGAGCACCGGGGAGCTGTTTTTT. Based on the CDR3 plus reference TRBV30 and TRBJ2-2, the full variable domain is SQTIHQWPATLVQPVGSPLSLECTVEGTSNPNLYWYRQAAGRGLQLLFYSVGIGQISSEVPQNLSASRPQDRQFILSSKKLLLSDSGFYLCAAILRGRSTGELFFGEGSRLTVL.

The CDR3 bases are TGCAGCGTTCGACGGCTAACAGGGGGGGAAGCTTTCTTT. It yields the protein CSVRRLTGGEAFF. This chain connects TRBV29-1 to TRBJ1-1, with 8 bases lining up with TRBD1. V lost 5 bases and J lost 8; bases outside the gene matches: 10. CDR1 is SQVTM, CDR2 ANQGSEA, per germline. The CDR3 spans 13 residues.

This clonotype was recorded many times. V gene TRBV7-2 combines with J gene TRBJ1-2, with D hard to call. Between the trimmed V and J ends, which lost 5 bases and 1 base, there was a span of 17 bases. CDR1 is SGHTA, CDR2 FQGNSA, per germline. CDR3 size: 16 residues. The CDR3 DNA sequence: TGTGCCAGCAGCGGAGACCTCAAAACCTTTAACTATGGCTACACCTTC. This translates into CASSGDLKTFNYGYTF.

This clonotype has only a few counts. This may stem from a read error, because a much larger clone lies one nucleotide away. The chain uses TRBV6-1 and TRBJ2-2; D may be TRBD2 (5 bases). CDR1 and CDR2 (germline): MNHNS, SASEGT. The length of the CDR3 is 13 residues. As DNA, the CDR3 is TGTGTCAGCGGTAGGACCGTCACCGGGGAGCTGTTTTTT. Amino acid sequence: CVSGRTVTGELFF.

The chain employs TRBV12-3 or TRBV12-4 and TRBJ2-7, with 8 bases fitting TRBD1. This CDR3 spans 13 amino acids. V shed 6 bases, J shed 7 bases, and the junction held 8 bases outside the gene matches. CDR3 bases: TGTGCCAGCAGCGTCGACAGGGGTCGAGAGCAGTACTTC. As protein: CASSVDRGREQYF.

This clonotype was found many times. V is TRBV9 and J is TRBJ1-2; D is uncertain. The CDR3 totals 13 residues. Per germline, CDR1 SGDLS and CDR2 YYNGEE. Trimming left V 0 bases short and J 1 base short, with 4 bases between. CDR3 nucleotides: TGTGCCAGCAGCGTAGATCTTAACTATGGCTACACCTTC. Its protein is CASSVDLNYGYTF.

The chain carries TRBV6-5 and TRBJ1-5; TRBD1 might be the D (5 bases). V was shortened by 4 bases and J by 1 base, with 11 bases between the two germline ends. The CDR3 spans 15 residues. Per germline, CDR1 MNHEY and CDR2 SVGAGI. CDR3 sequence (DNA): TGTGCCAGCAGTTCTGACCAGGGAAGCAATCAGCCCCAGCATTTT. Translating gives CASSSDQGSNQPQHF.

The chain joins TRBV12-3 or TRBV12-4 to TRBJ1-2; TRBD1 matches at 7 bases. The CDR3 spans 14 residues. Losses at the gene ends were 7 bases for V and 4 bases for J; bases not matched to a gene: 9. This CDR3 is CASTTDRAGYGYTF. The CDR3 DNA follows: TGTGCCAGCACTACAGACAGGGCAGGCTATGGCTACACCTTC.

This clonotype appeared many times. The chain uses TRBV10-1 and TRBJ1-1; 8 nucleotides line up with TRBD1. Germline V gene lookup returns CDR1 WNHNN and CDR2 SYGVQD (reference sequence). V lost 6 bases, J lost 3 bases, and 12 bases stayed unmatched. The length of the CDR3 is 16 residues. The CDR3 DNA is TGCGCCAGCAGCGAGATAACAGGGGGGTTGTACACTGAAGCTTTCTTT. It encodes CASSEITGGLYTEAFF.

In DNA form, the CDR3 reads TGTGCCAGCAGTTTCCGCAACTTCCAGGGGGAAGCTTTCTTT. Translated, it gives CASSFRNFQGEAFF. The J gene is TRBJ1-1, the V gene TRBV12-3 or TRBV12-4; D may be TRBD1 (6 bases). Between the trimmed V and J ends, which lost 3 bases and 8 bases, there was a span of 16 bases. CDR3 length: 14 residues.

The chain uses TRBV27 and TRBJ1-5; D is ambiguous. Trimming left V 6 bases short and J 3 bases short, with 15 bases between. The germline CDR1 and CDR2 sequences are MNHEY and SMNVEV (reference sequence). The length of the CDR3 is 15 residues. The DNA for the CDR3 is TGTGCCAGCAGCCCCGTGGAGTCCCTCAATCAGCCCCAGCATTTT. Its translation is CASSPVESLNQPQHF.